A single sample is the source of the 6 T cell receptor beta chains below, sequenced in a study of blood T cell repertoires in COVID-19. Some clones are missing from TCRdb's copy, which holds only in-frame ones; the method was immunoSEQ multiplex PCR. The sample has some 54,000 clones, approximately 89% seen once. The sample comprised peripheral blood. The receptor set was obtained from a man older than 75 with active or convalescent COVID-19.

CDR3 bases: TGCGCCAGCAGCCAAGGAGGAAATGTCGGTAACTATGGCTACACCTTC. Its translation: CASSQGGNVGNYGYTF. V is TRBV4-3 and J is TRBJ1-2; D gene ambiguous. This CDR3 is built from 16 residues. V was cut by 1 base and J by 1 base, with 13 bases left in between. Germline CDR1 LGHNA, CDR2 YSLEER.

J is TRBJ1-3 and V is TRBV7-9; the match to TRBD1 covers 9 bases. The CDR3 loop spans 17 amino acids. The trim removed 5 bases at V and 0 bases at J, leaving 8 bases unmatched. Looked up from germline, CDR1 is SEHNR and CDR2 is FQNEAQ (reference sequence). CDR3 DNA sequence: TGTGCCAGCAGCCCCCGAGGGGACAGGGACTCTGGAAACACCATATATTTT. Translation gives CASSPRGDRDSGNTIYF.

This sequence joins TRBV11-3 and TRBJ2-7; maybe TRBD1 (6 bases). The CDR3 sequence is 13 residues long. Germline CDR1 is SGHNT and CDR2 is YENEEA. Trimming pared 5 bases from V and 5 bases from J, leaving 13 bases between. The CDR3 sequence: CASSPYRVHEQYF. CDR3 nucleotide sequence: TGTGCCAGCAGCCCTTACAGGGTACACGAGCAGTACTTC.

The genes are TRBV29-1 and TRBJ2-5, with 7 bases lining up with TRBD2. The CDR3 loop spans 12 amino acids. With 3 bases clipped from V and 3 bases from J, the junction kept 1 base outside the gene matches. CDR1 and CDR2 from the germline V gene are SQVTM and ANQGSEA. CDR3 in DNA: TGCAGCGTTGAGGGGGGGGAAGAGACCCAGTACTTC. Protein sequence: CSVEGGEETQYF.

The chain joins TRBV5-6 to TRBJ2-7; TRBD1 agrees at 9 bases. The CDR3 totals 15 residues. Germline values: CDR1 SGHDT, CDR2 YYEEEE. V lost 4 bases, J lost 1 base, and 6 bases stayed unmatched. The chain's CDR3 is CASSGTGTGSYEQYF. The CDR3 DNA sequence: TGTGCCAGCAGCGGAACCGGGACAGGGTCCTACGAGCAGTACTTC.

The genes are TRBV6-1 and TRBJ1-3, with TRBD1 identical over 8 bases. With V trimmed by 1 base and J by 6 bases, 8 bases remained unmatched. Germline V gene data show CDR1 as MNHNS and CDR2 as SASEGT. The CDR3 consists of 16 residues. The CDR3 region has the DNA TGTGCCAGCAGTGAAGGAGGGTGGGACAGGTTAAACACCATATATTTT. Its translation is CASSEGGWDRLNTIYF.